The rows below give T cell receptor beta chains drawn from one sample of a study of cytomegalovirus exposure and HLA in healthy donors. TCRdb's copy holds only in-frame clones and misses some; the assay was immunoSEQ multiplex PCR. The table lists 100,000 to 150,000 clones, approximately 79% of them singletons. Sequenced: PBMCs. These receptors all come from a man aged 25 to 40 in good health and CMV-seronegative. The CDR3 runs from the conserved cysteine through the conserved F or W. Fields, in order: J gene, D gene, clone size, V gene, CDR3 protein, CDR3 DNA. D genes are given only for firm matches. Where a row states a size, it is once, few, many or the class of an expanded clone; other rows omit it.

TRBJ1-1 TRBD1 - TRBV6-1 CASRPGQPNTEAFF TGTGCCAGCAGACCGGGACAGCCGAACACTGAAGCTTTCTTT
TRBJ2-3 TRBD1 - TRBV20-1 CSAGTGATQYF TGCAGTGCTGGGACAGGTGCTACGCAGTATTTT
TRBJ1-3 - - TRBV11-2 CASSSIPGVRGNTIYF TGTGCCAGCAGCTCAATCCCAGGGGTCCGTGGAAACACCATATATTTT
TRBJ2-2 TRBD1 - TRBV5-4 CASSLGVNRGTGELFF TGTGCCAGCAGCTTGGGAGTTAACAGGGGTACCGGGGAGCTGTTTTTT
TRBJ1-1 - - TRBV4-3 CASSQDFSMNTEAFF TGCGCCAGCAGCCAAGATTTCAGTATGAACACTGAAGCTTTCTTT
TRBJ1-1 - - TRBV10-3 CAISESPGDVEAFF TGTGCCATCAGTGAGTCGCCGGGGGATGTTGAAGCTTTCTTT
TRBJ1-4 TRBD1 - TRBV18 CASSPPGTGANEKLFF TGTGCCAGCTCACCACCCGGGACAGGGGCTAATGAAAAACTGTTTTTT
TRBJ2-1 - - TRBV4-3 CASSQVMAGNSEQFF TGCGCCAGCAGCCAAGTTATGGCGGGGAACAGTGAGCAGTTCTTC
TRBJ1-4 TRBD1 - TRBV15 CATSRGGQGEATNEKLFF TGTGCCACCAGCAGAGGGGGACAGGGGGAAGCAACTAATGAAAAACTGTTTTTT
TRBJ2-7 - - TRBV15 CATSRDRGGYEQYF TGTGCCACCAGCAGAGATCGCGGCGGCTACGAGCAGTACTTC
TRBJ1-2 TRBD1 - TRBV2 CASRRQGYGYTF TGTGCCAGCAGACGACAGGGGTATGGCTACACCTTC
TRBJ2-7 TRBD1 few TRBV5-4 CASSSNRGNYEQYF TGTGCCAGCAGCTCAAACAGGGGAAACTACGAGCAGTACTTC
TRBJ2-7 - - TRBV5-1 CASSLWGSTTFEQYF TGCGCCAGCAGCTTGTGGGGATCGACTACGTTCGAGCAGTACTTC
TRBJ1-5 - - TRBV4-2 CASSQRTGAFSNQPQHF TGTGCCAGCAGCCAAAGGACGGGAGCTTTTAGCAATCAGCCCCAGCATTTT
TRBJ1-2 - - TRBV19 CASSLSPTGWDYGYTF TGTGCCAGTAGTCTCTCCCCTACAGGGTGGGACTATGGCTACACCTTC
TRBJ2-7 - - TRBV5-1 CASSLDRSFGFGEQYF TGCGCCAGCAGCTTGGACAGATCATTTGGGTTTGGCGAGCAGTACTTC
TRBJ1-2 TRBD1 - TRBV5-6 CASSLVLAGGWDGYTF TGTGCCAGCAGCTTGGTACTGGCAGGGGGTTGGGATGGCTACACCTTC
TRBJ2-1 TRBD1 - TRBV6-5 CASSYGQGMYNEQFF TGTGCCAGCAGCTACGGACAGGGGATGTACAATGAGCAGTTCTTC
TRBJ2-3 TRBD1 - TRBV4-3 CASSQIQGVTTDTQYF TGCGCCAGCAGCCAGATACAGGGGGTTACTACAGATACGCAGTATTTT
TRBJ2-5 TRBD1 few TRBV19 CASSIDYAAGGQETQYF TGTGCCAGTAGTATAGATTATGCGGCAGGGGGCCAAGAGACCCAGTACTTC
TRBJ2-7 TRBD1 few TRBV2 CATLEGTGPPYEQYF TGTGCCACCCTAGAGGGGACAGGTCCGCCCTACGAGCAGTACTTC
TRBJ2-5 - - TRBV4-1 CASSQDGSGRGQETQYF TGCGCCAGCAGCCAAGATGGAAGCGGGCGGGGCCAAGAGACCCAGTACTTC
TRBJ2-5 TRBD1 - TRBV5-1 CASSLTGTGGETQYF TGCGCCAGCAGCTTGACCGGGACAGGGGGAGAGACCCAGTACTTC
TRBJ1-4 TRBD1 - TRBV6-5 CASSPPGQGREKLFF TGTGCCAGCAGTCCCCCGGGACAGGGGAGGGAAAAACTGTTTTTT
TRBJ1-6 TRBD1 - TRBV18 CASSDRDRGNSPLHF TGTGCCAGCTCAGACCGGGACAGGGGTAATTCACCCCTCCACTTT
TRBJ1-3 - - TRBV16 CASSPARDTIYF TGTGCCAGCAGCCCCGCGAGGGACACCATATATTTT
TRBJ2-7 TRBD2 - TRBV11-1 CASSLGLAASYEQYF TGTGCCAGCAGCTTAGGACTAGCGGCCTCCTACGAGCAGTACTTC
TRBJ1-5 - - TRBV11-2 CASSLAGWRNQPQHF TGTGCCAGCAGCTTAGCAGGGTGGCGCAATCAGCCCCAGCATTTT
TRBJ1-1 - few TRBV18 CASSPDQGNTEAFF TGTGCCAGCTCACCGGATCAGGGGAACACTGAAGCTTTCTTT
TRBJ2-5 - few TRBV6-1 CASSESQWGRETQYF TGTGCCAGCAGTGAAAGTCAGTGGGGCCGGGAGACCCAGTACTTC
TRBJ1-2 - - TRBV19 CASTSGRNYGYTF TGTGCCAGTACGAGCGGGAGGAACTATGGCTACACCTTC
TRBJ1-2 TRBD1 - TRBV28 CASSLWKTGARYGYTF TGTGCCAGCAGTTTATGGAAGACAGGGGCCCGCTATGGCTACACCTTC
TRBJ1-2 - few TRBV18 CASSPAETGRHGYTF TGTGCCAGCTCACCAGCTGAAACAGGGAGACATGGCTACACCTTC
TRBJ1-2 - few TRBV7-2 CASSLGWGGEEGYTF TGTGCCAGCAGCTTGGGGTGGGGGGGTGAGGAGGGCTACACCTTC
TRBJ2-2 TRBD2 - TRBV15 CATGRGDTGELFF TGTGCCACCGGTCGGGGGGACACCGGGGAGCTGTTTTTT
TRBJ2-5 TRBD2 - TRBV6-5 CASSSSGGWTQYF TGTGCCAGCAGCTCTTCGGGGGGTTGGACCCAGTACTTC
TRBJ2-5 TRBD1 - TRBV30 CAWSGPGQGYQETQYF TGTGCCTGGAGTGGCCCAGGACAGGGGTACCAAGAGACCCAGTACTTC
TRBJ2-7 - few TRBV27 CASSLGRGVGQYF TGTGCCAGCAGTTTAGGCCGGGGTGTTGGCCAGTACTTC
TRBJ2-7 TRBD1 - TRBV9 CASSETGTGGSGQYF TGTGCCAGCAGCGAAACCGGGACAGGGGGCTCAGGGCAGTACTTC
TRBJ1-2 TRBD1 - TRBV4-1 CASSRGQGNGYTF TGCGCCAGCAGCCGGGGACAGGGTAATGGCTACACCTTC
TRBJ2-3 - once TRBV15 CATSRVGAPTDTQYF TGTGCCACCAGCAGAGTTGGGGCGCCCACAGATACGCAGTATTTT
TRBJ2-3 TRBD2 few TRBV10-3 CAIRPGLATDTQYF TGTGCCATCAGACCGGGACTAGCAACAGATACGCAGTATTTT
TRBJ2-1 TRBD2 - TRBV18 CASSPPTSGFYNEQFF TGTGCCAGCTCACCACCCACTAGCGGGTTTTACAATGAGCAGTTCTTC
TRBJ2-7 TRBD1 - TRBV30 CAWSAGTGGFYEQYF TGTGCCTGGAGTGCCGGGACAGGGGGCTTCTACGAGCAGTACTTC